The 10 T cell receptor gamma chains reported below all come from one sample, sequenced in a study of intestinal T cells in coeliac disease. Each case's genomic DNA was extracted from ten 5-µm formalin-fixed paraffin-embedded scrolls. Using 200 to 250 ng of biopsy DNA, TRG was amplified with LymphoTrack primers. TCRdb reprocessed the multiplex PCR reads through CATT. The sample includes some 860 gamma-chain clones, roughly two fifths of them seen just once. Material: a duodenal biopsy. These receptors came from a human donor who served as a control with a normal duodenal biopsy, not a healthy volunteer.

This clone showed up just a few times. This DNA's translation differs at residue 4 from TCRdb's protein, which comes from a much larger clone; a read error is likely, and the protein shown is translated from the DNA. V is TRGV3 and J is TRGJ1 or TRGJ2. The CDR3 loop spans 13 amino acids. The germline CDR1 and CDR2 sequences are VTNTFY and YDVSTARD (reference sequence). DNA of the CDR3: TGTGCCACCCGGGACAGGCCTCATTATAAGAAACTCTTT. Amino acid sequence: CATRDRPHYKKLF.

In its sample, this clone ranks as hyperexpanded. This sequence joins TRGV3 and TRGJP1. The CDR3 runs 16 residues. V shed 0 bases, J shed 3 bases, and the junction held 7 bases outside the gene matches. Germline CDR1 and CDR2: VTNTFY and YDVSTARD (reference sequence). The CDR3 region is CATWDRLGATGWFKIF. The CDR3 DNA reads TGTGCCACCTGGGACAGGCTAGGGGCCACTGGTTGGTTCAAGATATTT.

The table lists this clone with a few counts. The chain uses TRGV4 and TRGJP1. After removal of 12 bases from V and 5 bases from J, the junction contained 15 bases not matched to a gene. CDR3 length equals 14 residues. Germline assignment: CDR1 EGSTGY and CDR2 YDSYTSSV. The CDR3 loop is CAHLAACTGWFKIF. CDR3 sequence (DNA): TGTGCCCACCTCGCCGCATGTACTGGTTGGTTCAAGATATTT.

Only a few counts were recorded for this clone. This rearrangement joins TRGV4 to TRGJP1. Germline lookup yields CDR1 EGSTGY and CDR2 YDSYTSSV. This CDR3 is built from 11 residues. The CDR3 reads CAPGSCGFKIF. CDR3 DNA sequence: TGTGCACCTGGGTCTTGTGGGTTCAAGATATTT.

The table lists this clone with a few counts. TCRdb's protein, taken from a much larger clone, differs from this DNA's translation at residue 11, likely owing to a read error; the protein displayed comes from the DNA. This chain uses TRGV11 with TRGJP2. TRGV11 is known as an ORF, though its function is uncertain. The CDR3 consists of 16 residues. The CDR3 nucleotides are TGTGCCTGCTGGATTAGGCACCCGAGTAGTGGTTGGATCAAGACGTTT. Translating it yields CACWIRHPSSGWIKTF.

V is TRGV4 and J is TRGJ1 or TRGJ2. The germline V gene encodes CDR1 EGSTGY and CDR2 YDSYTSSV. This CDR3 spans 12 amino acids. The CDR3 DNA is TGTGCACCTGGGATGCCCCCCCCGCAGAAACTCTTT. Translation: CAPGMPPPQKLF.

The V and J genes are TRGV8 and TRGJ1 or TRGJ2. In germline, CDR1 is VENAVY, CDR2 YDSYNSRV. The V segment lost 12 bases and the J segment 8 bases; nucleotides outside the gene matches: 25. The CDR3 runs to 15 residues. Here the CDR3 DNA reads TGTGCCCACCTGGGAGTCTCCCCGGGGGATGATAAGAAACTCTTT. Translation gives CAHLGVSPGDDKKLF.

In this sample, this clone turned up a few times. This may arise from a read error, as a much more abundant clone is one base away. The V call is TRGV9, the J call TRGJ1 or TRGJ2. Germline V lookup: CDR1 GITISATS, CDR2 ISYDGTV (reference sequence). This CDR3 is 11 amino acids long. CDR3 in DNA: TGTGCCCTCACCCAGGAGTATAAGAAACTCTTC. Residues: CALTQEYKKLF.

This chain uses TRGV3 with TRGJ1 or TRGJ2. Germline CDR1 reads VTNTFY; CDR2 reads YDVSTARD (reference sequence). CDR3 length: 12 amino acids. The junction had 7 bases not matched to a gene; V was cut back by 5 bases and J by 6 bases. The CDR3 sequence is CATWVITYKKLF. As DNA, the CDR3 is TGTGCCACCTGGGTAATTACTTATAAGAAACTCTTT.

The chain carries TRGV11 and TRGJ1 or TRGJ2. TRGV11 is marked as an open reading frame, function uncertain. With 2 bases clipped from V and 1 base from J, the junction kept 14 bases outside the gene matches. The CDR3 loop spans 18 amino acids. In nucleotides, the CDR3 is TGTGCCTGCTGGATTAGGCGTCACCCGAAGTTTAATTATTATAAGAAACTCTTT. It yields the protein CACWIRRHPKFNYYKKLF.